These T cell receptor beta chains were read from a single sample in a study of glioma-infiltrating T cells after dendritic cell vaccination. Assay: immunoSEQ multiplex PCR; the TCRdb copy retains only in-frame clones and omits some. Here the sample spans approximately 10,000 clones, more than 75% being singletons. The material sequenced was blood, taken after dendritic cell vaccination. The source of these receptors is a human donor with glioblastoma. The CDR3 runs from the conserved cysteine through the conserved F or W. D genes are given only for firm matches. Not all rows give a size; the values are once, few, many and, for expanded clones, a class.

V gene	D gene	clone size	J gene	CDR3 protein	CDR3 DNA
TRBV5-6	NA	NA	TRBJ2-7	CASSLGPSASYEQYF	TGTGCCAGCAGCTTGGGTCCTAGCGCCTCCTACGAGCAGTACTTC
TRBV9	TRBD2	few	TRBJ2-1	CASSVASGRPPEQFF	TGTGCCAGCAGCGTAGCTAGCGGGAGGCCCCCTGAGCAGTTCTTC
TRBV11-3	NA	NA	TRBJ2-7	CASSFQPAGDEQYF	TGTGCCAGCAGCTTCCAGCCGGCAGGGGACGAGCAGTACTTC
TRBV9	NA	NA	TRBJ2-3	CASSSRLLTSTDTQYF	TGTGCCAGCAGCTCCCGACTGCTCACTAGCACAGATACGCAGTATTTT
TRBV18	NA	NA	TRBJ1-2	CASSRREAWGYTF	TGTGCCAGCTCACGACGGGAGGCTTGGGGCTACACCTTC
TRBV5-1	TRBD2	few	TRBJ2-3	CASSARGGGPSTDTQYF	TGCGCCAGCAGCGCCCGTGGCGGGGGGCCTAGCACAGATACGCAGTATTTT
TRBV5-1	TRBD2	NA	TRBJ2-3	CASSSWTSGPTDTQYF	TGCGCCAGCAGTTCTTGGACTAGCGGACCCACAGATACGCAGTATTTT
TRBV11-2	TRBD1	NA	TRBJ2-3	CASSLPDRGGDTQYF	TGTGCCAGCAGCTTACCCGACAGGGGGGGGGATACGCAGTATTTT
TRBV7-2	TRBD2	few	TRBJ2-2	CASSPKGLAGGRTGELFF	TGTGCCAGCAGCCCCAAGGGACTAGCGGGAGGGCGGACCGGGGAGCTGTTTTTT
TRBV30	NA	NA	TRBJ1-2	CAHQRGSSYGYTF	TGTGCCCATCAACGGGGTTCGAGCTATGGCTACACCTTC
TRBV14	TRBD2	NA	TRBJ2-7	CASSLGLAGPYEQYF	TGTGCCAGCAGCCTAGGACTAGCGGGGCCCTACGAGCAGTACTTC
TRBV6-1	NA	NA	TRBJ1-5	CASSERAGDQPQHF	TGTGCCAGCAGTGAACGGGCAGGGGATCAGCCCCAGCATTTT
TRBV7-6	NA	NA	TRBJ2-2	CASSLGSGGELFF	TGTGCCAGCAGCTTAGGATCGGGCGGGGAGCTGTTTTTT
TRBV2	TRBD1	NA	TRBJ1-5	CASSALTGGRSNQPQHF	TGTGCCAGCAGTGCTCTCACAGGGGGCCGTAGCAATCAGCCCCAGCATTTT
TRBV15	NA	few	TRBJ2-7	CATSVRLEHEQYF	TGTGCCACCAGCGTTAGATTAGAACACGAGCAGTACTTC
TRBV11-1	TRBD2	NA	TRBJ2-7	CASSLSGRTNEQYF	TGTGCCAGCAGCCTTAGCGGGAGAACCAACGAGCAGTACTTC
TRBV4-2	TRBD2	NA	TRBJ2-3	CASSQGRLAGVTTDTQYF	TGTGCCAGCAGCCAAGGGCGACTAGCGGGAGTAACCACAGATACGCAGTATTTT
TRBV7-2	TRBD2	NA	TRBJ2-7	CASSTGTRIYEQYF	TGTGCCAGCAGCACCGGGACTAGAATCTACGAGCAGTACTTC
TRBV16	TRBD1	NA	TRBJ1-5	CASSLGQGSNQPQHF	TGTGCCAGCAGCCTCGGACAGGGAAGCAATCAGCCCCAGCATTTT
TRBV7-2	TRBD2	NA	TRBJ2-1	CASSRGWGGGLNEQFF	TGTGCCAGCAGCCGGGGTTGGGGCGGGGGGCTCAATGAGCAGTTCTTC
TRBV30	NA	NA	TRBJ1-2	CAWTMGRGDYGYTF	TGTGCCTGGACTATGGGTAGGGGTGACTATGGCTACACCTTC
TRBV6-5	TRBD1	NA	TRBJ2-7	CASSYTEGAYEQYF	TGTGCCAGCAGTTATACTGAGGGGGCGTACGAGCAGTACTTC
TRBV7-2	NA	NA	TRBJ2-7	CASSLDGRGAYEQYF	TGTGCCAGCAGCTTAGATGGCCGGGGAGCCTACGAGCAGTACTTC
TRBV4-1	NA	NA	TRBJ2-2	CASRSVLGRSDTGELFF	TGCGCCAGCAGATCTGTGTTAGGGAGATCAGACACCGGGGAGCTGTTTTTT
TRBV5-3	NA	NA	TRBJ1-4	CAKWGHPNEKLFF	TGTGCCAAGTGGGGACACCCTAATGAAAAACTGTTTTTT
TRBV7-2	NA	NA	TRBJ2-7	CASSLALGGGLIKPRGYEQYF	TGTGCCAGCAGCTTAGCGCTTGGAGGGGGCCTAATAAAACCTCGCGGCTACGAGCAGTACTTC
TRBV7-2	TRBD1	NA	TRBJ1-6	CASSRPGQGRQGSPLHF	TGTGCCAGCAGCCGACCCGGACAGGGGAGGCAGGGGTCACCCCTCCACTTT
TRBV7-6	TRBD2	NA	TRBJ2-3	CASSYRTSGNTDTQYF	TGTGCCAGCAGCTACCGGACTAGCGGGAACACAGATACGCAGTATTTT
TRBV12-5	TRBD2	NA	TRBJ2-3	CASGLGRETDTQYF	TGTGCTAGTGGTTTAGGGCGGGAGACAGATACGCAGTATTTT
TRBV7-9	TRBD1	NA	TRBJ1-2	CASSLGYRGYGYTF	TGTGCCAGCAGCTTAGGCTACAGGGGCTATGGCTACACCTTC
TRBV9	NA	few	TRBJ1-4	CASSVAGGDEKLFF	TGTGCCAGCAGCGTAGCGGGAGGTGATGAAAAACTGTTTTTT
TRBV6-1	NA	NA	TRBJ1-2	CASIEPGNYGYTF	TGTGCCAGCATTGAACCAGGGAACTATGGCTACACCTTC
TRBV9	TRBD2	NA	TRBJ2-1	CASSVALAGGSYNEQFF	TGTGCCAGCAGCGTAGCTCTAGCGGGAGGCTCCTACAATGAGCAGTTCTTC
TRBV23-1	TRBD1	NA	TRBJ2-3	CASSRRTGDVTDTQYF	TGCGCCAGCAGCCGCCGGACAGGGGATGTCACAGATACGCAGTATTTT
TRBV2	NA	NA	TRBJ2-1	CASSEVGSSYNEQFF	TGTGCCAGCAGTGAAGTCGGGTCTTCCTACAATGAGCAGTTCTTC
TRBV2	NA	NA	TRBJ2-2	CASSGRPSTGELFF	TGTGCCAGCAGTGGCAGGCCGAGCACCGGGGAGCTGTTTTTT
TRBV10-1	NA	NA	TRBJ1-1	CASRGREDTEAFF	TGCGCCAGCAGGGGCCGGGAGGACACTGAAGCTTTCTTT
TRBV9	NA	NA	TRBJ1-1	CASSYGQNTEAFF	TGTGCCAGCAGCTACGGACAGAACACTGAAGCTTTCTTT
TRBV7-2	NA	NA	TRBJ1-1	CASSLPGGQAFF	TGTGCCAGCAGCCTACCGGGCGGGCAAGCTTTCTTT
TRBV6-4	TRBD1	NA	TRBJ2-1	CASSEGTGGNEQFF	TGTGCCAGCAGTGAGGGGACAGGGGGCAATGAGCAGTTCTTC
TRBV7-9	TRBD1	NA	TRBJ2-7	CASSLGQGIEEQYF	TGTGCCAGCAGCTTGGGACAGGGGATAGAGGAGCAGTACTTC
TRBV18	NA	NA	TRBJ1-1	CASSPRQPNTEAFF	TGTGCCAGCTCACCCAGACAGCCTAACACTGAAGCTTTCTTT
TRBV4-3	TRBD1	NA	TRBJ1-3	CASSQEPTGGGNTIYF	TGCGCCAGCAGCCAAGAACCGACAGGGGGAGGAAACACCATATATTTT
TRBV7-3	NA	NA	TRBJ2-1	CASRSSGSYIHEQFF	TGTGCCAGCAGATCCTCCGGGTCATATATCCATGAGCAGTTCTTC
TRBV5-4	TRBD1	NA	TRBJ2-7	CASSSGTAYEQYF	TGTGCCAGCAGCTCCGGGACAGCCTACGAGCAGTACTTC
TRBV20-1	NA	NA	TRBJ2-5	CSATGYQYF	TGCAGTGCCACAGGGTACCAGTACTTC
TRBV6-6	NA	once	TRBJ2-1	CASSSDLGPANEQFF	TGTGCCAGCAGTTCTGACTTGGGGCCTGCCAATGAGCAGTTCTTC
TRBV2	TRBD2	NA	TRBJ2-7	CASSLAGEYEQYF	TGTGCCAGCAGTTTAGCGGGAGAGTACGAGCAGTACTTC
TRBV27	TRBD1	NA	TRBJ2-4	CASRPDRVVGSRAKNIQYF	TGTGCCAGCAGACCCGACAGGGTAGTGGGATCACGAGCCAAAAACATTCAGTACTTC
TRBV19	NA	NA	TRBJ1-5	CASSIGVSNQPQHF	TGTGCCAGTAGTATCGGGGTTAGCAATCAGCCCCAGCATTTT
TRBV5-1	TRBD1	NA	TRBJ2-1	CASSGTGPYNEQFF	TGCGCCAGCAGTGGGACAGGGCCCTACAATGAGCAGTTCTTC
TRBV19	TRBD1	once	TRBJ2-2	CASSIGDRDYGELFF	TGTGCCAGTAGTATAGGGGACAGGGATTACGGGGAGCTGTTTTTT
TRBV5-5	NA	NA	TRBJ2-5	CASSFTGEEQYF	TGTGCCAGCAGCTTTACTGGAGAGGAGCAGTACTTC
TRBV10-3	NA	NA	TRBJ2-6	CAIKEAAGANVLTF	TGTGCCATCAAGGAGGCTGCTGGGGCCAACGTCCTGACTTTC